The rows below give T cell receptor beta chains drawn from one sample of a study of blood T cell repertoires in COVID-19. The assay was immunoSEQ multiplex PCR, and TCRdb's table has in-frame clones only and misses some. The repertoire holds a few hundred thousand clones, with 75% to 85% as singletons. Material for sequencing was peripheral blood. These receptors all come from a human donor in a cohort sampled during active COVID-19. Each CDR3 is given with its conserved first and last residue.

TRBV28 | CASSLLPDTQYF
TRBV9 | CASSVGPSESYEQYF
TRBV27 | CASSLLTGSYEQYF
TRBV27 | CASSFQRFTEAFF
TRBV12-1 | CARGPVEKHTGELFF
TRBV27 | CASSLKLAGDWSYEQYF
TRBV5-1 | CASSLTGTGGRRTGELFF
TRBV7-2 | CASSSTPGPGNTIYF
TRBV7-9 | CASSSLQGAHTGELFF
TRBV7-2 | CATRLAGTDTQYF
TRBV27 | CASSLGGGGVVNTEAFF
TRBV5-1 | CASSLAGGNEQYF
TRBV29-1 | CSVVLSSYEQYF
TRBV6-2/TRBV6-3 | CASSYVPGGPEGEQYF
TRBV27 | CASSVSGRVSYEQYF
TRBV7-2 | CASSLEPSPGEQFF
TRBV7-9 | CASSLVGNEQFF
TRBV28 | CASIPQGGASYNEQFF
TRBV6-5 | CASSPQGAATGELFF
TRBV7-2 | CASSFTYGGTGKSSTEAFF
TRBV21-1 | CASSAMTGGTNQPQHF
TRBV4-2 | CASSPPITGSLGHTF
TRBV12-5 | CASGLRGQGGTGELFF
TRBV19 | CASSMGRGTYNSPLHF
TRBV6-5 | CASSLYRAGEAFF
TRBV4-1 | CASSHTAGGAGVGETQYF
TRBV20-1 | CSASLWDSYNEQFF
TRBV7-6 | CASGPDRGALAKNIQYF
TRBV10-1 | CASSETGNYGYTF
TRBV6-2/TRBV6-3 | CASSYPLAGVLREQYF
TRBV7-2 | CASSLALGAVNEQFF
TRBV6-5 | CASSYSEGYSGNTIYF
TRBV2 | CASTSYNEQFF
TRBV7-2 | CASSLALSGVGEQYF
TRBV29-1 | CSAGLAGGDTQYF
TRBV11-2 | CASSGLAGGEEQFF
TRBV5-4 | CASSFRKNEQFF
TRBV7-6 | CASAGGDTQYF
TRBV5-1 | CASSLGGAHQPQHF
TRBV28 | CASGRLAKNIQYF
TRBV28 | CATQGLSGNTIYF
TRBV2 | CASSYRTGYTEAFF
TRBV5-6 | CASSLEGLYQPQHF
TRBV28 | CASSFTLLAGVVNEQFF
TRBV5-1 | CASSFSEKTQYF
TRBV30 | CAWSATGLSVGAFF
TRBV5-1 | CASRPGGTEDNEQFF
TRBV7-2 | CASSPWAREGGIEQYF
TRBV19 | CASRTSGRPYEQYF
TRBV5-1 | CASSLNSGRGFF